This T cell receptor (beta chain) was sequenced for a study of beta chain features in type 1 diabetes. Study in general: All samples yielded 100 million to 140 million examined sorted cells.

This clone was counted a few times. The antigen remains undetermined. TCRB transcripts that were expressed got sequenced, as all of the isolated RNA had been reverse transcribed. The table came from immunoSEQ multiplex PCR; TCRdb's copy has only in-frame clones and leaves some out. The sample includes roughly 290,000 clones, 15% seen only once; the top ten take roughly 0.015%. Sorting based on CD45RO/CCR7/CD25/CD127/CD95/CD27 separated CD4+ naive, central memory, regulatory and stem cell-like memory cells. Study-wide results and limits: Moderate yet significant TCRB CDR3 shortening was seen in Type 1 diabetes patients in all four CD4+ subsets. VDJ junctions sequenced from type 1 diabetes patients showed fewer insertions and more deletions.

This CDR3 spans 17 amino acids. Trimming removed 3 bases from V and 1 base from J; junction bases left unmatched: 11. CDR1 and CDR2 from the germline V gene are MDHEN and SYDVKM. The J gene is TRBJ1-1, the V gene TRBV28; 7 nucleotides align to TRBD1. This receptor was taken from a man between 18 and 35 years old with type 1 diabetes. Sequenced sample: naive CD4+ T cells from blood. This CDR3 reads CASSFVTGTARNTEAFF. The CDR3, as DNA: TGTGCCAGCAGTTTCGTGACCGGGACAGCAAGGAACACTGAAGCTTTCTTT.